This T cell receptor beta chain was observed in a study of control samples from healthy donors and cancer patients. Assay used: immunoSEQ multiplex PCR; TCRdb lists only in-frame clones, some missing. The sample lists some 170,000 clones; 90% to 95% were seen once. Germline assignment: CDR1 MGHRA and CDR2 YSYEKL. The CDR3 loop spans 14 amino acids. V lost 2 bases, J lost 4 bases, and 2 bases stayed unmatched. V gene TRBV4-1 combines with J gene TRBJ2-1, with 7 bases identical to TRBD1. The source material was PBMCs. The sequence was collected from a man aged 60 to 75 with colorectal cancer. CDR3 amino acids: CASSQTGQYNEQFF. CDR3 bases: TGCGCCAGCAGCCAAACGGGACAGTACAATGAGCAGTTCTTC.